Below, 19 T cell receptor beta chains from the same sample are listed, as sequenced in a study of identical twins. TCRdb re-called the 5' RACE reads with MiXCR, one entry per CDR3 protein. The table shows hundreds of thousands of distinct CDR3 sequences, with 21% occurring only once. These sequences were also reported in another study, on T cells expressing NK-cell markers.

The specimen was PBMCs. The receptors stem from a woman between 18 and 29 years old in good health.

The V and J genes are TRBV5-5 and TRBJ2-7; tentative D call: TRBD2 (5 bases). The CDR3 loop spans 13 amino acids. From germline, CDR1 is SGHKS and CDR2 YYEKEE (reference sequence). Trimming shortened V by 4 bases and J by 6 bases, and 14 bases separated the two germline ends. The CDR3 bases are TGTGCCAGCAGCCCCGGACTCGTCTGCGAGCAGTACTTC. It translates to CASSPGLVCEQYF. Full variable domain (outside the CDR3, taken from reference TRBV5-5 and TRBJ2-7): DAGVTQSPTHLIKTRGQQVTLRCSPISGHKSVSWYQQVLGQGPQFIFQYYEKEERGRGNFPDRFSARQFPNYSSELNVNALLLGDSALYLCASSPGLVCEQYFGPGTRLTVT.

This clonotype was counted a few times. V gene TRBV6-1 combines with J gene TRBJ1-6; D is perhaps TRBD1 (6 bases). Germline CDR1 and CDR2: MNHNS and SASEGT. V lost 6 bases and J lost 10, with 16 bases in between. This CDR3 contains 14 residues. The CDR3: CASRPGQRDSPLHF. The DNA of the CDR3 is TGTGCCAGCAGACCAGGACAGCGGGACTCACCCCTCCACTTT.

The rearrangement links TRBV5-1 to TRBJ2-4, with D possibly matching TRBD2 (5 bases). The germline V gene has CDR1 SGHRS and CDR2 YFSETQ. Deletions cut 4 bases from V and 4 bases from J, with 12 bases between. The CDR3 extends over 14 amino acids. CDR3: CASSTWTGKNIQYF. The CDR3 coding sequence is TGCGCCAGCAGCACATGGACGGGGAAAAACATTCAGTACTTC.

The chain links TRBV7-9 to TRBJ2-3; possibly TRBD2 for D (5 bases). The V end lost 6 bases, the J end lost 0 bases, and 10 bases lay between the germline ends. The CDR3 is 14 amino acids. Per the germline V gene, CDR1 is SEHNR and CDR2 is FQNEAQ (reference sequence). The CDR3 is CASRDFSSTDTQYF. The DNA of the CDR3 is TGTGCCAGCAGGGACTTCTCTAGCACAGATACGCAGTATTTT.

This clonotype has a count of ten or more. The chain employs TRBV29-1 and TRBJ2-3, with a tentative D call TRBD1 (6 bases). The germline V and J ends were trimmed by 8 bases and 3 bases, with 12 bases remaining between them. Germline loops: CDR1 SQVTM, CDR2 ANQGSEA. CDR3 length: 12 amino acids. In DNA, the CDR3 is TGCAGCCCACAGGGTCTAACAGATACGCAGTATTTT. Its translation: CSPQGLTDTQYF.

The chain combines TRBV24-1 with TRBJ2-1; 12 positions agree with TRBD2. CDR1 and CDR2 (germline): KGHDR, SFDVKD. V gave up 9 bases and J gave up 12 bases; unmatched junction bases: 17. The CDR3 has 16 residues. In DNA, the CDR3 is TGTGCCACCGCTAGCGGGAGGGCCCTCGAACCGGATCCGCAGTTCTTC. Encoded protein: CATASGRALEPDPQFF.

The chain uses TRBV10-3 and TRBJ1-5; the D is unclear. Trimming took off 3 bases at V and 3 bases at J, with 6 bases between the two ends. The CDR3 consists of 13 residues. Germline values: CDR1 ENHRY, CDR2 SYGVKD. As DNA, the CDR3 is TGTGCCATCAGTGAACGGGACAATCAGCCCCAGCATTTT. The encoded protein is CAISERDNQPQHF.

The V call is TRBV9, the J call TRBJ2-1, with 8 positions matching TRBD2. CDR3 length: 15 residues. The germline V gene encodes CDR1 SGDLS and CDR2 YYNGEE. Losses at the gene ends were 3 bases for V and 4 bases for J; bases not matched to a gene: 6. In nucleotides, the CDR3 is TGTGCCAGCAGCGAAACTAGCGGTCGTTACAATGAGCAGTTCTTC. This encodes CASSETSGRYNEQFF.

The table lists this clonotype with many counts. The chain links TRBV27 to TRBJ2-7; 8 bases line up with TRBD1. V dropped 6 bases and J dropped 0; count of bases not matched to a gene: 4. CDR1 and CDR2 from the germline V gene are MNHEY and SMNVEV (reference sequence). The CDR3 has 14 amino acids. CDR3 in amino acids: CASSDRGFSYEQYF. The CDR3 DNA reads TGTGCCAGCAGCGACAGGGGATTCTCCTACGAGCAGTACTTC.

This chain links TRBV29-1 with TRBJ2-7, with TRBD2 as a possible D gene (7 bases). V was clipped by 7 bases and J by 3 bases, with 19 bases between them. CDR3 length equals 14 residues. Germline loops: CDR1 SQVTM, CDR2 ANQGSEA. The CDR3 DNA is TGCAGCGCCCTGGGGGGGGCGGAGGTCTACGAGCAGTACTTC. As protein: CSALGGAEVYEQYF.

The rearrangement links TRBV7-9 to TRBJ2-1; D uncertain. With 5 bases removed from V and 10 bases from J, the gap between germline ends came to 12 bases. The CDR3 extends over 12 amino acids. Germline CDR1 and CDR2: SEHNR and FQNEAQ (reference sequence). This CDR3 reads CASSHGMGEQFF. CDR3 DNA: TGTGCCAGCAGCCACGGAATGGGCGAGCAGTTCTTC.

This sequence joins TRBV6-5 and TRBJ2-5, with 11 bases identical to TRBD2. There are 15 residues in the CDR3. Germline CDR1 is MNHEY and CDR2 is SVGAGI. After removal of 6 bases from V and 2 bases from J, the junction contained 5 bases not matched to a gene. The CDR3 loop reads CASRLAGGRQETQYF. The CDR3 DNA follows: TGTGCCAGCAGGTTAGCGGGAGGGCGTCAAGAGACCCAGTACTTC.

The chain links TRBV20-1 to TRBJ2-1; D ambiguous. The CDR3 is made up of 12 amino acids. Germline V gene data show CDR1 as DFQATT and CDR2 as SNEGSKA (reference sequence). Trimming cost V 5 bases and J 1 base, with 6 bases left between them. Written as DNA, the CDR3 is TGCAGTGCTCGGATTTCCTACAATGAGCAGTTCTTC. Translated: CSARISYNEQFF.

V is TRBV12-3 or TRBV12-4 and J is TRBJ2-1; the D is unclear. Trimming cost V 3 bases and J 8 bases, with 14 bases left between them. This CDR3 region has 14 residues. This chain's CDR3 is CASSFGAPVDEQFF. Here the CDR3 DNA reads TGTGCCAGCAGTTTTGGTGCCCCCGTCGATGAGCAGTTCTTC.

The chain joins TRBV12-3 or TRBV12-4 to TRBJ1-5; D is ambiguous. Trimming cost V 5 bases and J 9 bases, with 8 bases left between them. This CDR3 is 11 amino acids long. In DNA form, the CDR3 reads TGTGCCAGCAGTGGCCCAGGGCCCCAGCATTTT. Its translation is CASSGPGPQHF.

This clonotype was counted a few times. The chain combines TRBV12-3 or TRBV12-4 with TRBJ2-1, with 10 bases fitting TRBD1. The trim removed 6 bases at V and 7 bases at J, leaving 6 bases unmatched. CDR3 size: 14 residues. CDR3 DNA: TGTGCCAGCAGGCCGGGACAGGGGTTTAATGAGCAGTTCTTC. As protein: CASRPGQGFNEQFF.

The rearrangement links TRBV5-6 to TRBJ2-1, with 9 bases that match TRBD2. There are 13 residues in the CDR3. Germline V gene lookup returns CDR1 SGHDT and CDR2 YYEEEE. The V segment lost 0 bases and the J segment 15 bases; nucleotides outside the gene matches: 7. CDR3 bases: TGTGCCAGCAGCTTGGTGGAGCGGGAGGAGGGGTTCTTC. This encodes CASSLVEREEGFF.

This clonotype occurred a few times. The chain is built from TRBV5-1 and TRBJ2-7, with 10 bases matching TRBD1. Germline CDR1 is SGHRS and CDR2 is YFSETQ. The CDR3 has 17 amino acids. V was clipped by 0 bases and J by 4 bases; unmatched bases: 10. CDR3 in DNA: TGCGCCAGCAGCTTGGCGATCAGGACAGGGGGAGCATACGAGCAGTACTTC. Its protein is CASSLAIRTGGAYEQYF.

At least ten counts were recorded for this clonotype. CDR3 coding DNA: TGTGCCACCAGCAGAGATGGCAGGGACTATGGCTACACCTTC. The encoded protein is CATSRDGRDYGYTF. The chain combines TRBV15 with TRBJ1-2; D possibly corresponds to TRBD1 (5 bases). This CDR3 comprises 14 residues. V dropped 0 bases and J dropped 3 bases, with 8 bases sitting between them. CDR1 LNHNV and CDR2 YYDKDF come from the germline V gene (reference sequence).